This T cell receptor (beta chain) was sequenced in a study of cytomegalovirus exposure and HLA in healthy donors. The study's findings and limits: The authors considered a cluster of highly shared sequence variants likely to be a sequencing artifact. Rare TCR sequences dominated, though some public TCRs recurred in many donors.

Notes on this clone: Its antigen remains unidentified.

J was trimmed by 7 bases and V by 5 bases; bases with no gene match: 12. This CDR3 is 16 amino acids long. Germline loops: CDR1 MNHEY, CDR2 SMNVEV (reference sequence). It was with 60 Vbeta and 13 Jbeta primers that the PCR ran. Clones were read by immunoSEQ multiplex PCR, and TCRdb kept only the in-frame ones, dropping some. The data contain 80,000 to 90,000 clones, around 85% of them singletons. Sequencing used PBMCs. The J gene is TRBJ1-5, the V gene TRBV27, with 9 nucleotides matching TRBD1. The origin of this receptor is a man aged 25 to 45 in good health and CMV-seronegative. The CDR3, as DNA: TGTGCCAGCAGTCCTTCCCTTACAGGGGGCGGCCAGCCCCAGCATTTT. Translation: CASSPSLTGGGQPQHF.